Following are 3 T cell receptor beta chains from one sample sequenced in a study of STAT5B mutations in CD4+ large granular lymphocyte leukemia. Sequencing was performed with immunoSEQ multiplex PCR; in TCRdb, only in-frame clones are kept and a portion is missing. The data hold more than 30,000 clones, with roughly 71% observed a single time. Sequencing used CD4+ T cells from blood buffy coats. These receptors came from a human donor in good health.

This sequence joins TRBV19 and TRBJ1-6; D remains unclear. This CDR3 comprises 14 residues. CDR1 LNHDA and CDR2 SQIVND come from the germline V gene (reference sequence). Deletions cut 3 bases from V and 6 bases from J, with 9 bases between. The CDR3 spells CASSIFPGNSPLHF. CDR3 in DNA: TGTGCCAGTAGTATCTTTCCCGGTAATTCACCCCTCCACTTT.

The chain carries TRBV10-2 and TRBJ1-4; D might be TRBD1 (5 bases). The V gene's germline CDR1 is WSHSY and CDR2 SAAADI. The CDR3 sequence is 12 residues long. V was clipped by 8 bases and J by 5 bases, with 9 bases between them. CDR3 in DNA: TGCGCCAGCGGGGCTTACAATGAAAAACTGTTTTTT. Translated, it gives CASGAYNEKLFF.

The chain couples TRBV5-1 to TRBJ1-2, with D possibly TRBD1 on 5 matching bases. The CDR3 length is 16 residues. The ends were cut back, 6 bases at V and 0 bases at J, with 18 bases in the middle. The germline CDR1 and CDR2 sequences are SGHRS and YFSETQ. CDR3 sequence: CASTPGVRGTNYGYTF. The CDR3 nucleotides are TGCGCCAGCACCCCCGGGGTGCGGGGGACTAACTATGGCTACACCTTC. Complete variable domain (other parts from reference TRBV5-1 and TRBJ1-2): KAGVTQTPRYLIKTRGQQVTLSCSPISGHRSVSWYQQTPGQGLQFLFEYFSETQRNKGNFPGRFSGRQFSNSRSEMNVSTLELGDSALYLCASTPGVRGTNYGYTFGSGTRLTVV.